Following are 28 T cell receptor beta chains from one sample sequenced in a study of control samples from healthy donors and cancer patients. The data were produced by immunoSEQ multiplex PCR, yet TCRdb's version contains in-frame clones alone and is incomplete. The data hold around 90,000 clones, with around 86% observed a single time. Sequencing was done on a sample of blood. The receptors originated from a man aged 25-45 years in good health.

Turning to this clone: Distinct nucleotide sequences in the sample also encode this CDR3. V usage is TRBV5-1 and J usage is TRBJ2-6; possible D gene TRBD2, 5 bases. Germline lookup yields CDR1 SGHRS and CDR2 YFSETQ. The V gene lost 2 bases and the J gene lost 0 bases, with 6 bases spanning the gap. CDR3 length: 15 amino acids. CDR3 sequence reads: CASSLGSSGANVLTF. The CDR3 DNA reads TGCGCCAGCAGCTTAGGGAGCTCTGGGGCCAACGTCCTGACTTTC.

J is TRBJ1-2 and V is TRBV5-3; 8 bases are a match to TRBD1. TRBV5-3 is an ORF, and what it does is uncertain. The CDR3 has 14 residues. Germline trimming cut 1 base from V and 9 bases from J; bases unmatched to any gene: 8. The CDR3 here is CARSLSSDRVRYTF. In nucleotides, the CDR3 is TGTGCCAGAAGCTTGTCGTCGGACAGGGTGCGCTACACCTTC.

DNA for the CDR3: TGTGCCACCGCGGACTCCCCGGGGCAAGAGACCCAGTACTTC. It translates to CATADSPGQETQYF. The chain joins TRBV24-1 to TRBJ2-5, with D possibly being TRBD2 (5 bases). V was trimmed by 9 bases and J by 2 bases, leaving 15 bases between them. This CDR3 is 14 amino acids long. CDR1 and CDR2 (germline): KGHDR, SFDVKD.

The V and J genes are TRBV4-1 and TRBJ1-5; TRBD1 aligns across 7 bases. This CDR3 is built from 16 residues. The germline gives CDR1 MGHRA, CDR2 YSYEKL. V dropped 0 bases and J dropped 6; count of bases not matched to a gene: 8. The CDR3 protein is CASSQEVQGVAQPQHF. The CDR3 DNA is TGCGCCAGCAGCCAAGAAGTCCAGGGGGTCGCTCAGCCCCAGCATTTT.

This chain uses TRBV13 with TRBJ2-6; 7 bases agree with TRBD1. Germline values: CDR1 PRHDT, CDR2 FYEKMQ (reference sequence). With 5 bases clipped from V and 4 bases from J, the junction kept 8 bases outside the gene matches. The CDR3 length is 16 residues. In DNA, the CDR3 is TGTGCCAGCAGCCCTTTCGACAGGGCGGGGGCCAACGTCCTGACTTTC. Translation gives CASSPFDRAGANVLTF.

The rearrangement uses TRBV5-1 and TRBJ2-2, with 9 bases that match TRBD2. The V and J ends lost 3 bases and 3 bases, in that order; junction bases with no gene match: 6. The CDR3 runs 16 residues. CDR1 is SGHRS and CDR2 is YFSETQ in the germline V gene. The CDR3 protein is CASSSRGGLDTGELFF. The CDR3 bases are TGCGCCAGCAGCTCGCGGGGGGGCCTGGACACCGGGGAGCTGTTTTTT.

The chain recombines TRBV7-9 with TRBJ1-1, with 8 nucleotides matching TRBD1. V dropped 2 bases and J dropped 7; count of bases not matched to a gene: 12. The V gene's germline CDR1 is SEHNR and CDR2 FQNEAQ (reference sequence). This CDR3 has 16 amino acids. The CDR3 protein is CASSLSGGVEESEAFF. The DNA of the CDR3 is TGTGCCAGCAGCTTATCAGGGGGCGTGGAAGAAAGTGAAGCTTTCTTT.

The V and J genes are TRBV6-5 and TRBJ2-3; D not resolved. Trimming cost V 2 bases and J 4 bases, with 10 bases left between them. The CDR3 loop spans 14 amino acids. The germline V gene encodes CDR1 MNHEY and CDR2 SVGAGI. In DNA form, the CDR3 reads TGTGCCAGCAGTTACGATGGGGAATCAGATACGCAGTATTTT. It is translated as CASSYDGESDTQYF.

Written as DNA, the CDR3 is TGTGCCATCAGTGAAGGGACTAGTTTAGGGGAGACCCAGTACTTC. As protein: CAISEGTSLGETQYF. V gene TRBV10-3 combines with J gene TRBJ2-5, with 8 bases fitting TRBD2. Germline assignment: CDR1 ENHRY and CDR2 SYGVKD. After removal of 3 bases from V and 5 bases from J, the junction contained 8 bases not matched to a gene. The CDR3 has 15 residues.

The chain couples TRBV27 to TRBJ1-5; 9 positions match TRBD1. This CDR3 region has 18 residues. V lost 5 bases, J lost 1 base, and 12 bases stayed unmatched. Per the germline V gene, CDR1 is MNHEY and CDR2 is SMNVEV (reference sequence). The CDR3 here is CASSRVPGQGRSNQPQHF. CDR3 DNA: TGTGCCAGCAGTCGAGTCCCGGGACAGGGCAGAAGCAATCAGCCCCAGCATTTT.

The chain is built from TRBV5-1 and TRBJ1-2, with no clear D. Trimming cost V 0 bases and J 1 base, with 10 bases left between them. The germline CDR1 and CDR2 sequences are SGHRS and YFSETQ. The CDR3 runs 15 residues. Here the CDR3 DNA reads TGCGCCAGCAGCTTGGTCGCGAGTAATAACTATGGCTACACCTTC. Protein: CASSLVASNNYGYTF.

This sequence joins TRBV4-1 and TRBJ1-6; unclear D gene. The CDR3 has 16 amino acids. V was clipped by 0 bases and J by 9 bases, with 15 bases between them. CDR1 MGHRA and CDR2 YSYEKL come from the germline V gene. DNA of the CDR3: TGCGCCAGCAGCCAAGAGGTCAGGTTGCCAGGTTCACCCCTCCACTTT. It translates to CASSQEVRLPGSPLHF.

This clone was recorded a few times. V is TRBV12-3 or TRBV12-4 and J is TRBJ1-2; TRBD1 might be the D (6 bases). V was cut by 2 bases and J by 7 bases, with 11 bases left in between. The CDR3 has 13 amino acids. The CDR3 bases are TGTGCCAGCAGTTTATGGGGGGCCGGTGGCTACACCTTC. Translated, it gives CASSLWGAGGYTF.

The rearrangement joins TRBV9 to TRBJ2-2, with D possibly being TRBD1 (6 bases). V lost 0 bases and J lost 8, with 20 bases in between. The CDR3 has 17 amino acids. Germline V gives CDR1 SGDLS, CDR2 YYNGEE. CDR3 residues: CASSVGGDGTREGELFF. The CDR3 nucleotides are TGTGCCAGCAGCGTAGGAGGGGATGGGACAAGGGAAGGGGAGCTGTTTTTT.

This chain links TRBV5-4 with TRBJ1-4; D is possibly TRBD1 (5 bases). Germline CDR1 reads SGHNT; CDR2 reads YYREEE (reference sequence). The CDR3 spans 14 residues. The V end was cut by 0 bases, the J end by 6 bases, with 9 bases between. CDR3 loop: CASSLAVGDEKLFF. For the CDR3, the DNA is TGTGCCAGCAGCTTGGCCGTGGGGGATGAAAAACTGTTTTTT.

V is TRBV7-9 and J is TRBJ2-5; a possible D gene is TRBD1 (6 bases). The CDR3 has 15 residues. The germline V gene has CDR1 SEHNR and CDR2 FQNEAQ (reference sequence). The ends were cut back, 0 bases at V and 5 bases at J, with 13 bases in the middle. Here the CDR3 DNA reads TGTGCCAGCAGCTTAGCCGGGACAAGGGGGGAGACCCAGTACTTC. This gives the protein CASSLAGTRGETQYF.

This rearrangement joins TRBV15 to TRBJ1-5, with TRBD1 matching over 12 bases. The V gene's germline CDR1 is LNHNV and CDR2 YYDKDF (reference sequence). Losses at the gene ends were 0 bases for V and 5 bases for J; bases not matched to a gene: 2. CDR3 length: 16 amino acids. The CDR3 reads CATSRDRDRGHQPQHF. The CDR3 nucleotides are TGTGCCACCAGCAGAGATCGGGACAGGGGGCATCAGCCCCAGCATTTT.

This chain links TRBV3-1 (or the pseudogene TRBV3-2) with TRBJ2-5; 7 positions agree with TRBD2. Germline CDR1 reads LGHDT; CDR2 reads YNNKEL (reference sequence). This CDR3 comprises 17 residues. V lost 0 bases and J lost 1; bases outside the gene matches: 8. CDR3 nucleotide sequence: TGTGCCAGCAGCCAAGATTCGGCGCTAGCGGCCCAAGAGACCCAGTACTTC. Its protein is CASSQDSALAAQETQYF.

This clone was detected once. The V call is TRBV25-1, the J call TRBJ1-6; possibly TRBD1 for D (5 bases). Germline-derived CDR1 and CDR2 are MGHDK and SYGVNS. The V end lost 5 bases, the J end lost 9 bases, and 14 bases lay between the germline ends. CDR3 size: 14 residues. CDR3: CASSQRGRGSPLHF. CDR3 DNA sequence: TGTGCCAGCAGTCAGAGGGGTCGTGGTTCACCCCTCCACTTT.

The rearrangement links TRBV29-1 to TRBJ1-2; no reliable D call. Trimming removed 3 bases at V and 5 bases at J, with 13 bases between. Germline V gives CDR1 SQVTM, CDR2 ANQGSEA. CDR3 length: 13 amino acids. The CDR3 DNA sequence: TGCAGCGTTGACGGAGGGAGGGCTTATGGCTACACCTTC. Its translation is CSVDGGRAYGYTF.

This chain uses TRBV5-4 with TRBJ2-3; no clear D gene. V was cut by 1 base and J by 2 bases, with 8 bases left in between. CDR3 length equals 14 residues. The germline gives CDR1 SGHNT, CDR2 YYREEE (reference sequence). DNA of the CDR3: TGTGCCAGCAGCTTGTCAACAGACACAGATACGCAGTATTTT. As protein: CASSLSTDTDTQYF. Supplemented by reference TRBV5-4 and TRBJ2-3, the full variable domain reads ETGVTQSPTHLIKTRGQQVTLRCSSQSGHNTVSWYQQALGQGPQFIFQYYREEENGRGNFPPRFSGLQFPNYSSELNVNALELDDSALYLCASSLSTDTDTQYFGPGTRLTVL.

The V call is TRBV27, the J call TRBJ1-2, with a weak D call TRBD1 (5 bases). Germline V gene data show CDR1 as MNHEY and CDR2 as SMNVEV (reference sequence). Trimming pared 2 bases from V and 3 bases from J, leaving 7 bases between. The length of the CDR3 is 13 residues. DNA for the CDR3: TGTGCCAGCAGTTTAGGGGGTTACTATGGCTACACCTTC. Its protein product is CASSLGGYYGYTF.

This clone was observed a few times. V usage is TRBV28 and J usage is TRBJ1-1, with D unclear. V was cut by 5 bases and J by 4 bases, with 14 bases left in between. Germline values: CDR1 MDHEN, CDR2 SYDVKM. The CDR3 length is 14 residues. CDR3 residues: CASSDLLRGTEAFF. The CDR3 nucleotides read TGTGCCAGCAGTGATCTCCTGCGGGGCACTGAAGCTTTCTTT.

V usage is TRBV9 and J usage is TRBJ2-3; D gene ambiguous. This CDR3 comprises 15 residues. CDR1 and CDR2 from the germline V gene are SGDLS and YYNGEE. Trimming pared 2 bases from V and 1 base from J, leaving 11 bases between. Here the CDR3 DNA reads TGTGCCAGCAGCGTGGGCCCACGCGGCACAGATACGCAGTATTTT. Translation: CASSVGPRGTDTQYF. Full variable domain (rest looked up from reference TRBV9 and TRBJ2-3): DSGVTQTPKHLITATGQRVTLRCSPRSGDLSVYWYQQSLDQGLQFLIQYYNGEERAKGNILERFSAQQFPDLHSELNLSSLELGDSALYFCASSVGPRGTDTQYFGPGTRLTVL.

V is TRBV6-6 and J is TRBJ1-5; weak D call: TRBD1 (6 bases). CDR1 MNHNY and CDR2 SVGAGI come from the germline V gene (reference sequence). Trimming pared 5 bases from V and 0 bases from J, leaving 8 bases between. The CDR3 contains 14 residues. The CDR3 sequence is CASSRTDSNQPQHF. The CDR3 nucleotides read TGTGCCAGCAGTCGGACAGATAGCAATCAGCCCCAGCATTTT.

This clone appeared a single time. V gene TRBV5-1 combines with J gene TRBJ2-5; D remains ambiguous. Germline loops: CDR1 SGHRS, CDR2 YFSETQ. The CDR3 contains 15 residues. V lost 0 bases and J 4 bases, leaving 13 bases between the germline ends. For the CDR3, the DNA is TGCGCCAGCAGCTTGGCCCCGGAGACGAGAGAGACCCAGTACTTC. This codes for CASSLAPETRETQYF.

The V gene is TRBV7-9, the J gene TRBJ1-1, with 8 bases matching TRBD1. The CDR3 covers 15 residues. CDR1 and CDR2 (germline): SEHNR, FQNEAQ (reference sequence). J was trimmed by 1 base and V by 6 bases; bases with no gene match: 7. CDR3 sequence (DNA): TGTGCCAGCAGACCGAGACAGGGGCCGAACACTGAAGCTTTCTTT. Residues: CASRPRQGPNTEAFF.

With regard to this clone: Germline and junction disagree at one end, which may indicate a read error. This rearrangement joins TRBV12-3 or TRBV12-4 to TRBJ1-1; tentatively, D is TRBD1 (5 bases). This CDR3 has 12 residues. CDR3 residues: CASSLDSTRAFF. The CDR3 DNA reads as TGTGCCAGCAGCTTAGACAGTACTAGGGCTTTCTTT.